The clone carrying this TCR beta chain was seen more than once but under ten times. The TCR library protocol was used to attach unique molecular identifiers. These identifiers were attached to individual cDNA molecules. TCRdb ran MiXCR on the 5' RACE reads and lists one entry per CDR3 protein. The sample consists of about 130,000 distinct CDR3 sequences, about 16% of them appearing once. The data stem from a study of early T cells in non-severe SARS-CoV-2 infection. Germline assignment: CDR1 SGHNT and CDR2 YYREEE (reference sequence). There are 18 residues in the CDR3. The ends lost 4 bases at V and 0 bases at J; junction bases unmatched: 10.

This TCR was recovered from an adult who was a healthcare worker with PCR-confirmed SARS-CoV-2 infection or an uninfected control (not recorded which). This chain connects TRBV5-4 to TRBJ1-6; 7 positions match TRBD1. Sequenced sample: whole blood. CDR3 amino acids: CASSAGWAGGSYNSPLHF. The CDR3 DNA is TGTGCCAGCAGCGCGGGGTGGGCAGGGGGCTCCTATAATTCACCCCTCCACTTT.